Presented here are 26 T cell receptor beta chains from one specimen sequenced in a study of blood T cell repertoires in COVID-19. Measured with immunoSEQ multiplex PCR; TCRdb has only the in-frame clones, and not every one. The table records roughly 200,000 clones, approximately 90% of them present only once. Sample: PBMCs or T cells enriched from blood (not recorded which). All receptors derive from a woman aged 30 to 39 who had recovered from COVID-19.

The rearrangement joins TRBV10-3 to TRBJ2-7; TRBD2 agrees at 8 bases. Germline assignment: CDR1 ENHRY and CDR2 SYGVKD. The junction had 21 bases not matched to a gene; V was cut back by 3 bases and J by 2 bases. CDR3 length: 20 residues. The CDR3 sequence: CAISDPGVKRGSRGAYEQYF. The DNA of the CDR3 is TGTGCCATCAGTGACCCGGGGGTGAAGCGGGGGTCTCGAGGGGCCTACGAGCAGTACTTC.

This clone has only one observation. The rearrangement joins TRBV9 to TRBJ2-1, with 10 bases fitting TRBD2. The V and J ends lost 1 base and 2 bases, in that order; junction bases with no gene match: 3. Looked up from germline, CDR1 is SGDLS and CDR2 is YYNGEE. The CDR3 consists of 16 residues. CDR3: CASSVRLAGAYNEQFF. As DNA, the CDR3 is TGTGCCAGCAGCGTACGGCTAGCGGGGGCCTACAATGAGCAGTTCTTC. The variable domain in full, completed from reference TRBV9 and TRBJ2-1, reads DSGVTQTPKHLITATGQRVTLRCSPRSGDLSVYWYQQSLDQGLQFLIQYYNGEERAKGNILERFSAQQFPDLHSELNLSSLELGDSALYFCASSVRLAGAYNEQFFGPGTRLTVL.

This CDR3 reads CASSLEGAALYGAQYF. CDR3 coding DNA: TGTGCCAGCAGCTTGGAGGGGGCAGCCCTTTACGGGGCCCAGTACTTC. The rearrangement links TRBV5-5 to TRBJ2-5; 7 bases align to TRBD1. The trim removed 0 bases at V and 9 bases at J, leaving 14 bases unmatched. The CDR3 spans 16 residues. CDR1 and CDR2 from the germline V gene are SGHKS and YYEKEE (reference sequence).

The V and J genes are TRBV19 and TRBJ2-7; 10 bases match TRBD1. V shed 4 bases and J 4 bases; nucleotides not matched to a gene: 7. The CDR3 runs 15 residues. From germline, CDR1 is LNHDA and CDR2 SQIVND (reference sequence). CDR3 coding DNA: TGTGCCAGTAGTAACCAGGACAGGGGGGGGTACGAGCAGTACTTC. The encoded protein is CASSNQDRGGYEQYF.

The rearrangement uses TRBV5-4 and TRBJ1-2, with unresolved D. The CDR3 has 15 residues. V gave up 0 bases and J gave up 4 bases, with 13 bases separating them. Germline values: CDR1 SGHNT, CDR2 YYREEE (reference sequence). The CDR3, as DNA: TGTGCCAGCAGCTTGGACAGCTTAAAACTCTATGGCTACACCTTC. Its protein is CASSLDSLKLYGYTF. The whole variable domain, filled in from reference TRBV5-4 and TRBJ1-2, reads ETGVTQSPTHLIKTRGQQVTLRCSSQSGHNTVSWYQQALGQGPQFIFQYYREEENGRGNFPPRFSGLQFPNYSSELNVNALELDDSALYLCASSLDSLKLYGYTFGSGTRLTVV.

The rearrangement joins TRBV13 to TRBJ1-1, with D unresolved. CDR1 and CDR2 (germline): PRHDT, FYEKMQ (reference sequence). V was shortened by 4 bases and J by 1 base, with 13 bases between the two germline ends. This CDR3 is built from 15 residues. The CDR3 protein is CASSSSTNRNTEAFF. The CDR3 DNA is TGTGCCAGCAGCTCCTCCACAAACAGGAACACTGAAGCTTTCTTT.

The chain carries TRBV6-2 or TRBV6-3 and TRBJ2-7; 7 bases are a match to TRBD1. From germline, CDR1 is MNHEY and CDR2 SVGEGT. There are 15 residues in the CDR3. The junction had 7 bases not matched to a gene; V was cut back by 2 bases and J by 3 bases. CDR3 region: CASSYDQTGYYEQYF. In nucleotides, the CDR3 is TGTGCCAGCAGTTACGATCAGACAGGGTACTACGAGCAGTACTTC.

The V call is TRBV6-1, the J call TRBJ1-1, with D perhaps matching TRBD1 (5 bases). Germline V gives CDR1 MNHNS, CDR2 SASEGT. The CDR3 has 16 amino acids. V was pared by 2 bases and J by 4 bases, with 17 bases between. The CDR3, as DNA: TGTGCCAGCAGTGAAATCTGGGGAAGGGGCACCACTGAAGCTTTCTTT. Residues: CASSEIWGRGTTEAFF.

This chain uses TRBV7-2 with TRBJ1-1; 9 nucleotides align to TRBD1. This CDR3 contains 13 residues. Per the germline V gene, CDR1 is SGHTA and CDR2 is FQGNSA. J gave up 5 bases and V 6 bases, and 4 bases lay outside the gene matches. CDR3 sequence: CASRGQGFTEAFF. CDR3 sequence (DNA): TGTGCCAGCAGGGGACAGGGCTTTACTGAAGCTTTCTTT.

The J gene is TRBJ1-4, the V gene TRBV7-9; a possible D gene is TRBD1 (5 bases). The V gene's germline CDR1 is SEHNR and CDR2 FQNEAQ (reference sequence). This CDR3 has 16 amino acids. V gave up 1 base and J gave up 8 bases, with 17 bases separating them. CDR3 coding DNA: TGTGCCAGCAGCTTAGGTTCATCGGGACTAGGGGAAAAACTGTTTTTT. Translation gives CASSLGSSGLGEKLFF. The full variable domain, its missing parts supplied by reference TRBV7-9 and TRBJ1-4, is DTGVSQNPRHKITKRGQNVTFRCDPISEHNRLYWYRQTLGQGPEFLTYFQNEAQLEKSRLLSDRFSAERPKGSFSTLEIQRTEQGDSAMYLCASSLGSSGLGEKLFFGSGTQLSVL.

The CDR3 region is CASSQGQEANYGYTF. The CDR3 nucleotides are TGCGCCAGCAGCCAAGGACAGGAAGCTAACTATGGCTACACCTTC. This sequence joins TRBV4-1 and TRBJ1-2, with D possibly matching TRBD1 (6 bases). Trimming took 1 base from V and 0 from J, leaving 9 bases between them. Germline V CDR1 and CDR2: MGHRA, YSYEKL. There are 15 residues in the CDR3.

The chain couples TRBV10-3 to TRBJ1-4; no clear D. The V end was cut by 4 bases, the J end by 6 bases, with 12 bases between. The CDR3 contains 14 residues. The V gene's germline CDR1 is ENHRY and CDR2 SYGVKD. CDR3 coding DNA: TGTGCCATCAGTGGACGAGGGAGCGATGAAAAACTGTTTTTT. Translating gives CAISGRGSDEKLFF.

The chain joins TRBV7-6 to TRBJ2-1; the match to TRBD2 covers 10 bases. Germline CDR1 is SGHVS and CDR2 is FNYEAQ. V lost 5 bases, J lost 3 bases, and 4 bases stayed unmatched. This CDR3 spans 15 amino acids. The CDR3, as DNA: TGTGCCAGCAGCCCATTAGCGGGGGGCTACAATGAGCAGTTCTTC. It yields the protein CASSPLAGGYNEQFF.

The CDR3 bases are TGTGCCAGCAGTTACTCGTCCCGGGACAGGGCCGGCTACACCTTC. It specifies CASSYSSRDRAGYTF. This rearrangement joins TRBV6-2 or TRBV6-3 to TRBJ1-2, with 9 bases matching TRBD1. CDR1 MNHEY and CDR2 SVGEGT come from the germline V gene. CDR3 length: 15 residues. V lost 0 bases to trimming and J lost 8 bases; unmatched junction nucleotides: 7.

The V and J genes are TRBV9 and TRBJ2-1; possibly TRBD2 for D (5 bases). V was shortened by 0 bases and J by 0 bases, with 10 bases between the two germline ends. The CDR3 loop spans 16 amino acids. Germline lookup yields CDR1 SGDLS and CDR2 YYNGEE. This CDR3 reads CASSVVSSGSYNEQFF. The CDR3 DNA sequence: TGTGCCAGCAGCGTAGTATCCAGCGGCTCCTACAATGAGCAGTTCTTC. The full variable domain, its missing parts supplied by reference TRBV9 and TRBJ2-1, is DSGVTQTPKHLITATGQRVTLRCSPRSGDLSVYWYQQSLDQGLQFLIQYYNGEERAKGNILERFSAQQFPDLHSELNLSSLELGDSALYFCASSVVSSGSYNEQFFGPGTRLTVL.

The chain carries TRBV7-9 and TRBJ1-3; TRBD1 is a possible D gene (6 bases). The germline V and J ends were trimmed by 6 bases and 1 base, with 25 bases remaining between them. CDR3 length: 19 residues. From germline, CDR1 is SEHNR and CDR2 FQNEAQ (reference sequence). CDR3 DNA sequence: TGTGCCAGCAGTTTATACAGGGAATATTACGTAAGGTCTGGAAACACCATATATTTT. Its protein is CASSLYREYYVRSGNTIYF.

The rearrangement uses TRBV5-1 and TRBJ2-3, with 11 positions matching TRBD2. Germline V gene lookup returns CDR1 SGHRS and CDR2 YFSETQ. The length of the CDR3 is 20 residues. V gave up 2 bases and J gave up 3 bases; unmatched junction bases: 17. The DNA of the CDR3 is TGCGCCAGCAGCTTCGAGGGACTAGCGGTTCTCCAGTTCGGGACAGATACGCAGTATTTT. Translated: CASSFEGLAVLQFGTDTQYF. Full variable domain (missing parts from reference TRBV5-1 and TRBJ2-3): KAGVTQTPRYLIKTRGQQVTLSCSPISGHRSVSWYQQTPGQGLQFLFEYFSETQRNKGNFPGRFSGRQFSNSRSEMNVSTLELGDSALYLCASSFEGLAVLQFGTDTQYFGPGTRLTVL.

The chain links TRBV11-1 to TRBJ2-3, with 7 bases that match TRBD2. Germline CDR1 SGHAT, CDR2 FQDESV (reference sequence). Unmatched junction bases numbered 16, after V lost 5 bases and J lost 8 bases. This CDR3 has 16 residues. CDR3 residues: CASSTRDAGGWATQYF. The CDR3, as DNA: TGTGCCAGCAGCACCCGGGACGCCGGGGGGTGGGCTACGCAGTATTTT.

CDR3 region: CASTTGRTGYNQPQHF. The CDR3 DNA reads TGTGCCAGCACTACTGGAAGGACAGGCTACAATCAGCCCCAGCATTTT. The chain recombines TRBV28 with TRBJ1-5; 7 nucleotides align to TRBD1. This CDR3 is 16 amino acids long. The trim removed 7 bases at V and 3 bases at J, leaving 12 bases unmatched. Germline values: CDR1 MDHEN, CDR2 SYDVKM. The variable domain in full, completed from reference TRBV28 and TRBJ1-5, reads DVKVTQSSRYLVKRTGEKVFLECVQDMDHENMFWYRQDPGLGLRLIYFSYDVKMKEKGDIPEGYSVSREKKERFSLILESASTNQTSMYLCASTTGRTGYNQPQHFGDGTRLSIL.

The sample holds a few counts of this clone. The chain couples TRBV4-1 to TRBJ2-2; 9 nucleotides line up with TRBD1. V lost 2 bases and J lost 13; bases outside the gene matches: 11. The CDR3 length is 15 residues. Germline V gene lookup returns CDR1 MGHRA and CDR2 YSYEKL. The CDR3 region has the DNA TGCGCCAGCAGCCAATCTGACAGGGGGAGTGTAGGGCTGTTTTTT. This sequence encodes CASSQSDRGSVGLFF.

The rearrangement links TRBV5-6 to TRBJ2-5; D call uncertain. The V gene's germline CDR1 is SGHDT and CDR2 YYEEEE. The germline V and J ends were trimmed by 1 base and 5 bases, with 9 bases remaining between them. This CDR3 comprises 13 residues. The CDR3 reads CASSLWPKETQYF. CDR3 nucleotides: TGTGCCAGCAGCTTGTGGCCCAAGGAGACCCAGTACTTC.

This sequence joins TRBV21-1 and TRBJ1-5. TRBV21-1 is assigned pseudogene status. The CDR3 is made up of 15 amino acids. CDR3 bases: TGTGCCAGCAGCAGGGAGGGAAATAGCAATCAGCCCCAGCATTTT. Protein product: CASSREGNSNQPQHF.

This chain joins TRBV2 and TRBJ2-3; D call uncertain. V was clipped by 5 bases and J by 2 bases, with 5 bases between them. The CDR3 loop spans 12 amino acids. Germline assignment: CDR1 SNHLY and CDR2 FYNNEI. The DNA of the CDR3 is TGTGCCAGCAGTACTGACACAGATACGCAGTATTTT. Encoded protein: CASSTDTDTQYF.

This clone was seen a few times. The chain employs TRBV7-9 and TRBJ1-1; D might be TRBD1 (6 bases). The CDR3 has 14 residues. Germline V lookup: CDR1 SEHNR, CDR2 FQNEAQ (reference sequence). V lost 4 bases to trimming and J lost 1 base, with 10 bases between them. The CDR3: CASSSTGQNTEAFF. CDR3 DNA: TGTGCCAGCAGCTCCACGGGACAGAACACTGAAGCTTTCTTT.

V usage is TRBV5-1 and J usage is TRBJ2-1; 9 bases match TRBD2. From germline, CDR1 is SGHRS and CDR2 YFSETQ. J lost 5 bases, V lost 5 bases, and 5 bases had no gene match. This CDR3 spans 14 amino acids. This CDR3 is CASSGGGENNEQFF. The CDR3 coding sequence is TGCGCCAGCAGTGGCGGGGGGGAAAACAATGAGCAGTTCTTC.

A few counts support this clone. The CDR3 here is CASSQAEEVYEQYF. DNA of the CDR3: TGTGCCAGCAGCCAAGCGGAGGAGGTCTACGAGCAGTACTTC. The genes are TRBV4-2 and TRBJ2-7, with a possible D match to TRBD2 (5 bases). Germline assignment: CDR1 LGHNA and CDR2 YNFKEQ. The CDR3 consists of 14 residues. With 1 base removed from V and 3 bases from J, the gap between germline ends came to 10 bases.